This T cell receptor (beta chain) came from a study of cytomegalovirus exposure and HLA in healthy donors. Background on the study: A data release that came early held 80 million to 95 million unique TCRs from HLA-typed donors. Notes on the study in general: In terms of immune exposure information, only CMV serostatus was available.

The CDR3 has 16 amino acids. J was trimmed by 0 bases and V by 5 bases; bases with no gene match: 7. Germline V gene data show CDR1 as SGHTA and CDR2 as FQGNSA. As for this clone: Its antigen is still unknown.

The PCR had 60 Vbeta and 13 Jbeta primers. TCRdb's table, derived via immunoSEQ multiplex PCR, lists solely in-frame clones and lacks some. The repertoire holds around 130,000 clones, with more than 60% as singletons. The sequenced sample consisted of PBMCs. The V and J genes are TRBV7-2 and TRBJ1-1; TRBD1 matches at 9 bases. The sequence was collected from a woman aged 40-49 years in good health and CMV-seropositive. The CDR3 protein is CASSLQGAQVNTEAFF. The DNA of the CDR3 is TGTGCCAGCAGCCTACAGGGGGCTCAGGTGAACACTGAAGCTTTCTTT.